The clone carrying this T cell receptor beta chain has a count of ten or more. These data belong to a study of T-cell reconstitution after alpha-beta-depleted transplantation in children. Molecular barcoding with unique molecular identifiers was used for the TCRbeta library. MiXCR was run by TCRdb on the PCR reads, yielding one entry per CDR3 protein. The profile shows roughly 400,000 distinct CDR3 sequences, roughly 22% of them singletons. V lost 0 bases to trimming and J lost 1 base; unmatched junction nucleotides: 9. CDR1 is DFQATT, CDR2 SNEGSKA, per germline (reference sequence). This CDR3 comprises 18 residues.

The rearrangement uses TRBV20-1 and TRBJ2-1; 10 bases match TRBD2. The sample was PBMCs from the stem cell graft donor, taken from the stem cell graft. This receptor was identified in a human donor who donated a stem cell graft to a child with acute myeloid leukemia. The CDR3 protein is CSARDRLAGVISYNEQFF. The CDR3 DNA reads TGCAGTGCTAGAGATAGGCTAGCGGGAGTCATTTCCTACAATGAGCAGTTCTTC.